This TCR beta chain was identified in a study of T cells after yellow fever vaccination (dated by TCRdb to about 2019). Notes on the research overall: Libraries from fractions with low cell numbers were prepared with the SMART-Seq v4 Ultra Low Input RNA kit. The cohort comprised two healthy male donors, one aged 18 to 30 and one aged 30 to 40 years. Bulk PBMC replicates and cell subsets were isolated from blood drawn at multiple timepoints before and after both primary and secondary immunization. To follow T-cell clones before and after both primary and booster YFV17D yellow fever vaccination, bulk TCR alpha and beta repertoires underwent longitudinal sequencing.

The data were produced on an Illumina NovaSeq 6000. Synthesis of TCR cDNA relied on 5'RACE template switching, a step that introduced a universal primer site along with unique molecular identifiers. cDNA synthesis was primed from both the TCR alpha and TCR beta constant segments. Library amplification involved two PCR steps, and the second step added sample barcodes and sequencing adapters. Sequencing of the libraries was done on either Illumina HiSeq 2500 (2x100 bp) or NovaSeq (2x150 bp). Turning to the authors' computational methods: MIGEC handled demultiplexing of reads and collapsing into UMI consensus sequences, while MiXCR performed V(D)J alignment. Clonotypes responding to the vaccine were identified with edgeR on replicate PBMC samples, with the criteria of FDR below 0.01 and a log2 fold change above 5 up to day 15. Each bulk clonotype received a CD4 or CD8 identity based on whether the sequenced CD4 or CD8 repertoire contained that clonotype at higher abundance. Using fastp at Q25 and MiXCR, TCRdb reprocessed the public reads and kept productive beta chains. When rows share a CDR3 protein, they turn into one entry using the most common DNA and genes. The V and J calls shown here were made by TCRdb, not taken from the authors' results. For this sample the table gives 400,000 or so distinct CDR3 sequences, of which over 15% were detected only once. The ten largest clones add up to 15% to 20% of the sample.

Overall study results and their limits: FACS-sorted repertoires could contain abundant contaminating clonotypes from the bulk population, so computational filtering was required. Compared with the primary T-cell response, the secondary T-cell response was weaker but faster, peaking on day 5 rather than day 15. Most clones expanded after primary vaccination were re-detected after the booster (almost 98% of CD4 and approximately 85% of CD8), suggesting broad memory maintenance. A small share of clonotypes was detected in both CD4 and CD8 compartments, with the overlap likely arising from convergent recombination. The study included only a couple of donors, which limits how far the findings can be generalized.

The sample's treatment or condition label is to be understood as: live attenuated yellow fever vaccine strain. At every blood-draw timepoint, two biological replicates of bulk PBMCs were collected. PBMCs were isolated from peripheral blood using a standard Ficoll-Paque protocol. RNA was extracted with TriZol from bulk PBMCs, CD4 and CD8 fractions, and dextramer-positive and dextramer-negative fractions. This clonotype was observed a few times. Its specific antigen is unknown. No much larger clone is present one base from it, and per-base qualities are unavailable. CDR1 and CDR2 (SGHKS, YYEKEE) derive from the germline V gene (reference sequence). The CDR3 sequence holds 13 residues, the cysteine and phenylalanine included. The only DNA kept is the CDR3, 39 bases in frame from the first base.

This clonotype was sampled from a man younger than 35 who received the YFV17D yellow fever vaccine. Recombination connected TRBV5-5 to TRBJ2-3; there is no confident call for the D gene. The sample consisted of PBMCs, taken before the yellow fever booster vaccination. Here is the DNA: TGTGCATGGGCCCGAGCCCCAGGAGATACGCAGTATTTT. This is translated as CAWARAPGDTQYF. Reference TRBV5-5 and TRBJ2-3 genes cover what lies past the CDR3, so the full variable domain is DAGVTQSPTHLIKTRGQQVTLRCSPISGHKSVSWYQQVLGQGPQFIFQYYEKEERGRGNFPDRFSARQFPNYSSELNVNALLLGDSALYLCAWARAPGDTQYFGPGTRLTVL.